This is a list of T cell receptor beta chains from one sample in a study of beta chain features in type 1 diabetes. Profiled with immunoSEQ multiplex PCR; TCRdb holds only in-frame clones, not every one. The table has about 180,000 clones, roughly an eighth seen once. Sequenced input: central memory CD4+ T cells from blood. All receptors come from a woman aged 18-29 years in good health. Each CDR3 is given with its conserved first and last residue. The order of the fields is CDR3 DNA, CDR3 protein, D gene, clone size, J gene, V gene. D genes are given only for firm matches. The size of a clone is reported for some rows only, either as once, few or many, or as a class for expanded clones.

TGCGCCAGCAGCCCATCTAACTCGAATGAAAAACTGTTTTTT | CASSPSNSNEKLFF | - | few | TRBJ1-4 | TRBV4-1
TGTGCCAGCAGCGTACCCGGGTTCTATGGCTACACCTTC | CASSVPGFYGYTF | - | many | TRBJ1-2 | TRBV9
TGCGCCAGCAGCTCCGGACTGGAGAACACTGAAGCTTTCTTT | CASSSGLENTEAFF | - | - | TRBJ1-1 | TRBV5-1
TGTGCCAGCAGCCGTGGGGGAACTAGCGGGAGGACCGGGGAGCTGTTTTTT | CASSRGGTSGRTGELFF | TRBD2 | - | TRBJ2-2 | TRBV9
TGCGCCAGCAGCCATCTCGATATTTTAGCGTACGGTGAGCAGTTCTTC | CASSHLDILAYGEQFF | - | - | TRBJ2-1 | TRBV4-1
TGTGCCAGCAGCCCCCTTTGGGACAGGGGTCGTAGTGAGCAGTTCTTC | CASSPLWDRGRSEQFF | TRBD1 | - | TRBJ2-1 | TRBV7-9
TGTGCCAGCAGTCATCATAGAGAGCAGTACTTC | CASSHHREQYF | - | few | TRBJ2-7 | TRBV25-1
TGTGCCAGCAGTGAACGGGTGGGGGGCAAAAACATTCAGTACTTC | CASSERVGGKNIQYF | - | - | TRBJ2-4 | TRBV6-1
TGTGCCAGCAGCGTCGGACTTTTGAACACCGGGGAGCTGTTTTTT | CASSVGLLNTGELFF | - | few | TRBJ2-2 | TRBV7-2
TGTGCCAGCAGCCCCGGGGGGACCGGGTCGGATACGCAGTATTTT | CASSPGGTGSDTQYF | TRBD2 | few | TRBJ2-3 | TRBV7-9
TGTGCCAGCAGCGGACTAGCGGGATTTGGGGAGACCCAGTACTTC | CASSGLAGFGETQYF | TRBD2 | - | TRBJ2-5 | TRBV2
TGCAGCGTCCGTGCCGGGACAAGTCTGAACGAGCAGTACTTC | CSVRAGTSLNEQYF | - | few | TRBJ2-7 | TRBV29-1
TGTGCCAGCAGCCCTCGCGAAGGGGGCGGGCAGTACTTC | CASSPREGGGQYF | TRBD1 | - | TRBJ2-7 | TRBV7-9
TGCGCCAGCAGTGATCCCTCTTTGTTCCATGAGCAGTTCTTC | CASSDPSLFHEQFF | - | - | TRBJ2-1 | TRBV10-1
TGTGCCAGTAGTTGGAAGGGACTAGCGGGAGGCGCCTACGAGCAGTACTTC | CASSWKGLAGGAYEQYF | TRBD2 | - | TRBJ2-7 | TRBV19
TGTGCCAGCTTCGGGCAGCGGAGAATTTCCAATCAGCCCCAGCATTTT | CASFGQRRISNQPQHF | - | few | TRBJ1-5 | TRBV21-1
TGTGCCAGCAGCCCGGGGAAGGGGGGGGCCTCAGATACGCAGTATTTT | CASSPGKGGASDTQYF | - | - | TRBJ2-3 | TRBV4-2
TGTGCCAGCAGTTTCGCGGTAGCGGGAGACCAAGAGACCCAGTACTTC | CASSFAVAGDQETQYF | TRBD2 | few | TRBJ2-5 | TRBV27
TGTGCCAGCAGTGGACGGGGGACAGGGATAGGAGATACGCAGTATTTT | CASSGRGTGIGDTQYF | TRBD1 | few | TRBJ2-3 | TRBV28
TGTGCCAGCAGCGGACTAGCGGGAACAAAAACCTACAATGAGCAGTTCTTC | CASSGLAGTKTYNEQFF | TRBD2 | few | TRBJ2-1 | TRBV2
TGTGCCAGCTCACCACCGGGACAGGGTTCTCAGCCCCAGCATTTT | CASSPPGQGSQPQHF | TRBD1 | - | TRBJ1-5 | TRBV18
TGTGCCATCACAGGGGGCAATGAGCAGTTCTTC | CAITGGNEQFF | TRBD1 | few | TRBJ2-1 | TRBV10-3
TGTGCCAGCAGCTTGTCACAAGAGACCCAGTACTTC | CASSLSQETQYF | - | - | TRBJ2-5 | TRBV4-2
TGTGCCAGTGGCGGAGATGAGCAGTTCTTC | CASGGDEQFF | - | - | TRBJ2-1 | TRBV21-1
TGTGCCAGCAGGCTACAGGGCTATCAGCCCCAGCATTTT | CASRLQGYQPQHF | - | few | TRBJ1-5 | TRBV2
TGTGCCAGCAGCTTAACAGGGGGTCAGCCCCAGCATTTT | CASSLTGGQPQHF | - | - | TRBJ1-5 | TRBV7-3
TGTGCCTGGGGACTGGGAAACACCATATATTTT | CAWGLGNTIYF | - | - | TRBJ1-3 | TRBV30
TGTGCCAGCAGTGGGGGACAGACATATAGCAATCAGCCCCAGCATTTT | CASSGGQTYSNQPQHF | TRBD1 | - | TRBJ1-5 | TRBV2
TGCGCCAGCCTGAACTATGGCTACACCTTC | CASLNYGYTF | - | - | TRBJ1-2 | TRBV23-1
TGTGCCAGCAGCTCTGAGACTAGCCGACGCCAAGAGACCCAGTACTTC | CASSSETSRRQETQYF | TRBD2 | - | TRBJ2-5 | TRBV5-4
TGTGCCAGCAGTTACTCGAGTGGGACTATTGGCGGTGAGCAGTTCTTC | CASSYSSGTIGGEQFF | TRBD2 | few | TRBJ2-1 | TRBV6-5
TGTGCCTGGACCGATGACAGGGGAGCTTTCTTT | CAWTDDRGAFF | TRBD1 | - | TRBJ1-1 | TRBV30
TGTGCCAGCAGTCCCGTAATGGCCAAAAACATTCAGTACTTC | CASSPVMAKNIQYF | - | - | TRBJ2-4 | TRBV28
TGTGCCTGGAGTCGGGGAATGGACACTGAAGCTTTCTTT | CAWSRGMDTEAFF | - | - | TRBJ1-1 | TRBV30
TGCAGCGCGTCACGCGAAGCGGGTTACGATACGCAGTATTTT | CSASREAGYDTQYF | - | - | TRBJ2-3 | TRBV29-1
TGCAGTGCCCAAGGGGATCAGCCCCAGCATTTT | CSAQGDQPQHF | - | few | TRBJ1-5 | TRBV20-1
TGTGCCAGCAGTTTCCCCGACAGGGTCAACGAGCAGTACTTC | CASSFPDRVNEQYF | TRBD1 | - | TRBJ2-7 | TRBV28
TGTGCCAGCAGAGACAGGGATGAGCAGTTCTTC | CASRDRDEQFF | TRBD1 | few | TRBJ2-1 | TRBV6-6
TGTGCCAGCAGCCCCGTGTGGGGGCGGGAGACCAACGAGCAGTACTTC | CASSPVWGRETNEQYF | - | - | TRBJ2-7 | TRBV7-6
TGTGCCAGTAGTCCCCCCGGCTCCTACGAGCAGTACTTC | CASSPPGSYEQYF | - | - | TRBJ2-7 | TRBV19
TGCGCCAGCAGCCAAGATCTTGGCCGGGTTGAACAACTGTTTTTT | CASSQDLGRVEQLFF | - | - | TRBJ1-4 | TRBV4-3
TGTGCCAGCTCACCACCGGACGGGGGGGGTTCCCAGTACTTC | CASSPPDGGGSQYF | TRBD2 | - | TRBJ2-5 | TRBV18